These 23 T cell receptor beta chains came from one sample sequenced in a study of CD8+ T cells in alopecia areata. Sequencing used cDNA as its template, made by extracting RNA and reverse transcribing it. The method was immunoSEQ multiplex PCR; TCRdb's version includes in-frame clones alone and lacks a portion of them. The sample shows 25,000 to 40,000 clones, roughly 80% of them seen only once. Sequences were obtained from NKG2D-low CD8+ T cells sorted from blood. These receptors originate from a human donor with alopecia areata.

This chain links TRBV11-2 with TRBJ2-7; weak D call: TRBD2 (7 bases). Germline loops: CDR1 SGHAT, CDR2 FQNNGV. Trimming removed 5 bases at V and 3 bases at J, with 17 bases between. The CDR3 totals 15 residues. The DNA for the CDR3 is TGTGCCAGCAGCCAATATCAAGGGGGGGTCTACGAGCAGTACTTC. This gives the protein CASSQYQGGVYEQYF.

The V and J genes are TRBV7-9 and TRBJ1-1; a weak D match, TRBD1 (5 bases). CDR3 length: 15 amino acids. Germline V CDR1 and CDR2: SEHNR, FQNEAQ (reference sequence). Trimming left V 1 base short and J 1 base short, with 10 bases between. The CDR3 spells CASSLVRGENTEAFF. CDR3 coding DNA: TGTGCCAGCAGCTTAGTCCGGGGCGAGAACACTGAAGCTTTCTTT.

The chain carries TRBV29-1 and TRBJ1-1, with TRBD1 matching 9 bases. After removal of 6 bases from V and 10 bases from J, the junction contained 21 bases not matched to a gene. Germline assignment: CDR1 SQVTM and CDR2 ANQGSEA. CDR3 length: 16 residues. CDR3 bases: TGCAGCGTCGACCCGCAGGGGCCCGGGACAGGGTCGGGAGCTTTCTTT. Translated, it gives CSVDPQGPGTGSGAFF.

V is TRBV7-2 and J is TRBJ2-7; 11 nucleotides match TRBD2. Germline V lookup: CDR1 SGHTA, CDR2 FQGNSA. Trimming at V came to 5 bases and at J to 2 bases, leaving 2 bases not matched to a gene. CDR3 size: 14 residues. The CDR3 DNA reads TGTGCCAGCAGCAGTAGCGGGGGGGCCTACGAGCAGTACTTC. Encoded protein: CASSSSGGAYEQYF.

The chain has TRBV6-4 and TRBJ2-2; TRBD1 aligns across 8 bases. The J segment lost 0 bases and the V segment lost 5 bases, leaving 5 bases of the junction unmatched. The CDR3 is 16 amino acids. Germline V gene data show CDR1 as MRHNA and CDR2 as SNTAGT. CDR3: CASSPRGRTNTGELFF. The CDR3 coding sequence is TGTGCCAGCAGTCCCAGGGGGCGAACGAACACCGGGGAGCTGTTTTTT.

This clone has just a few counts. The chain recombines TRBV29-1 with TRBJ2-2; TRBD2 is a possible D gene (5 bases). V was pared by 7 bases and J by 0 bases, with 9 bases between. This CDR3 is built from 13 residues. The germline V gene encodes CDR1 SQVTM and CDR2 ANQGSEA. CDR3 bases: TGCAGCGGGACTTATCCGAACACCGGGGAGCTGTTTTTT. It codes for CSGTYPNTGELFF.

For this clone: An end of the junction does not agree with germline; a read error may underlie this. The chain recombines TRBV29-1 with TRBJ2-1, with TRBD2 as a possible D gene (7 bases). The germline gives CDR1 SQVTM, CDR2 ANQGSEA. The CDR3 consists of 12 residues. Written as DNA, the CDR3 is TGCAGCGTTGTGGGCGGGGGCTATGAGCAGCTCTTC. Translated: CSVVGGGYEQLF.

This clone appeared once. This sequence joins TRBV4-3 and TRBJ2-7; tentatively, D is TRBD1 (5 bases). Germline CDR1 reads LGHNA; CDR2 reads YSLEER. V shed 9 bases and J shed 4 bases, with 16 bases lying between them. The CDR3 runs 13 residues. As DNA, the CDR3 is TGCGCCAGTTCTCTAGGGGAAACTTACGAGCAGTACTTC. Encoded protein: CASSLGETYEQYF.

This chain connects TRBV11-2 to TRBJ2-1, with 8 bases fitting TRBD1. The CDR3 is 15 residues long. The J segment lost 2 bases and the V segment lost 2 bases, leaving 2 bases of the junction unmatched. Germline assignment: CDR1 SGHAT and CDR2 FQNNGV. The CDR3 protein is CASSLIQGAYNEQFF. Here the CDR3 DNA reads TGTGCCAGCAGCTTAATACAGGGGGCCTACAATGAGCAGTTCTTC.

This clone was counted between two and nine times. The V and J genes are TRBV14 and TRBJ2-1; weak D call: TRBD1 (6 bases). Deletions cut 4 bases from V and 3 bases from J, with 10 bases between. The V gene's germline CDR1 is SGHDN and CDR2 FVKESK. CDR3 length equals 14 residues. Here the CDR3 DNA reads TGTGCCAGCAGCCCATTCAGGGGCTACAATGAGCAGTTCTTC. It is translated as CASSPFRGYNEQFF.

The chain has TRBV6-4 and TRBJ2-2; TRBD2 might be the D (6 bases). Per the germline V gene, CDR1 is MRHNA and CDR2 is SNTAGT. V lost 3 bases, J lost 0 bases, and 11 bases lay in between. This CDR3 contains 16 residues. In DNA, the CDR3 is TGTGCCAGCAGTGAAGCCGCGGGGACGAACACCGGGGAGCTGTTTTTT. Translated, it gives CASSEAAGTNTGELFF.

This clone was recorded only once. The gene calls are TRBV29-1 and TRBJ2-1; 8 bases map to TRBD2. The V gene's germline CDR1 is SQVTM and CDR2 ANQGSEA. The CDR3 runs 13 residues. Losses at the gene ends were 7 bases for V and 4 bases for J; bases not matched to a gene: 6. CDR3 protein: CSAWGLEYNEQFF. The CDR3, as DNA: TGCAGCGCCTGGGGACTAGAGTACAATGAGCAGTTCTTC.

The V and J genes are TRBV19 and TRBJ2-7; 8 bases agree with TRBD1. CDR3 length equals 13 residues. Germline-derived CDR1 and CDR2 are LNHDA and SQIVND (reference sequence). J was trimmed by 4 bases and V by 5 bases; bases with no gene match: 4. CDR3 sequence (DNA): TGTGCCAGTAGTGTGGACAGGGTATACGAGCAGTACTTC. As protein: CASSVDRVYEQYF.

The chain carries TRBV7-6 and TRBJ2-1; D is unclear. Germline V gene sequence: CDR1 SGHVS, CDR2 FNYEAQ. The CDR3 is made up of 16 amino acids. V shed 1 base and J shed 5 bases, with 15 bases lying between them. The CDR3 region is CASSLVWDRTNNEQFF. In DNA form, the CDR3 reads TGTGCCAGCAGCTTAGTCTGGGATCGTACCAACAATGAGCAGTTCTTC.

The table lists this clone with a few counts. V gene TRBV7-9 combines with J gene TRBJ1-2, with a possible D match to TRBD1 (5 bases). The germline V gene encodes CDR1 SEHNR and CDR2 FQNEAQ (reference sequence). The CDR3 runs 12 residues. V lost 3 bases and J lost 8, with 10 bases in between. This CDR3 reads CASSFSGNGYTF. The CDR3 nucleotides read TGTGCCAGCAGCTTTTCAGGGAACGGCTACACCTTC.

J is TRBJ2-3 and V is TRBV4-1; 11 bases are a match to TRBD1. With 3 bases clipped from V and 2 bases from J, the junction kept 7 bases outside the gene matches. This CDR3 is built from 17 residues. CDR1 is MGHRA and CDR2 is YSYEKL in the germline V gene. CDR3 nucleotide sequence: TGCGCCAGCAGCCAGTTTGGGACAGGGGGTTTCACAGATACGCAGTATTTT. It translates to CASSQFGTGGFTDTQYF.

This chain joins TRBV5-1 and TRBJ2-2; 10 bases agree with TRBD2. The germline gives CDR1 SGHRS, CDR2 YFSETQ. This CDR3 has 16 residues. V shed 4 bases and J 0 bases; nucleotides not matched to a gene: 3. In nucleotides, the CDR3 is TGCGCCAGCAGCGGAACTAGCGGGACGAACACCGGGGAGCTGTTTTTT. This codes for CASSGTSGTNTGELFF.

DNA for the CDR3: TGTGCCAGCAGTTCCTTGACAGGGATGAACAATGAGCAGTTCTTC. Protein product: CASSSLTGMNNEQFF. The chain is built from TRBV27 and TRBJ2-1; 7 bases agree with TRBD1. The CDR3 is 15 residues long. After removal of 4 bases from V and 5 bases from J, the junction contained 8 bases not matched to a gene. Germline loops: CDR1 MNHEY, CDR2 SMNVEV (reference sequence).

The CDR3 region has the DNA TGTGCCAGTACCCCTGGACAGGGTGCCACCGGGGAGCTGTTTTTT. Protein product: CASTPGQGATGELFF. The chain links TRBV19 to TRBJ2-2; 8 bases are a match to TRBD1. V dropped 7 bases and J dropped 4; count of bases not matched to a gene: 8. CDR3 length: 15 amino acids. The germline CDR1 and CDR2 sequences are LNHDA and SQIVND (reference sequence).

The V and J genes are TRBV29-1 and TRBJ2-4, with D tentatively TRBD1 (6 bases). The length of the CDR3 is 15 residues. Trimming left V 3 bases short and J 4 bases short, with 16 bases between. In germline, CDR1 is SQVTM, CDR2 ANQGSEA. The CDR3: CSVEALGQSKNIQYF. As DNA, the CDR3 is TGCAGCGTTGAGGCCCTAGGACAGAGTAAAAACATTCAGTACTTC.

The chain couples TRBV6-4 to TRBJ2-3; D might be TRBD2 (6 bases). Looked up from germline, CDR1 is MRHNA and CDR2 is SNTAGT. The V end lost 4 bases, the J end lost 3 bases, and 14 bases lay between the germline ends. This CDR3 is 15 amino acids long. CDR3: CASSATGEATDTQYF. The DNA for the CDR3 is TGTGCCAGCAGTGCTACGGGAGAGGCAACAGATACGCAGTATTTT.

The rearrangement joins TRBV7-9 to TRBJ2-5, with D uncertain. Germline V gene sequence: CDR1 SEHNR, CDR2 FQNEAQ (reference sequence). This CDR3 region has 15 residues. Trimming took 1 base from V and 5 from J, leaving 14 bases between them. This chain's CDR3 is CASSLDRAALETQYF. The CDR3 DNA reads TGTGCCAGCAGCTTAGATCGGGCGGCTCTGGAGACCCAGTACTTC.

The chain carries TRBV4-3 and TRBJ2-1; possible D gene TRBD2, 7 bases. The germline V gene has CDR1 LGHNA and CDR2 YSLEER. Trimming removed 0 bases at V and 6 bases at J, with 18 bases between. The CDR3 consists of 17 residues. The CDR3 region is CASSQEGRGGVGNEQFF. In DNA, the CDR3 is TGCGCCAGCAGCCAAGAGGGAAGGGGGGGAGTAGGCAATGAGCAGTTCTTC.